A selection of T cell receptor beta chains follows, all from one sample in a study of T-cell reconstitution after alpha-beta-depleted transplantation in children. One entry per CDR3 protein results from TCRdb running MiXCR on the PCR reads. The table includes about 98,000 distinct CDR3 sequences, more than 20% detected once. The specimen was PBMCs, collected before TCRalphabeta/CD19-depleted stem cell transplant. Receptors were obtained from a boy under 10 years old with acute lymphoblastic leukemia, due to receive a stem cell transplant. CDR3s include the opening cysteine and the closing phenylalanine or tryptophan. The D gene is left open where the match is weak. Rows may omit the clone size; those that give it use once, few, many or a size class.

NA | TRBJ2-7 | TRBV28 | NA | TGTGCCAGCATCCTCCGGGACAAGCCCTACGAGCAGTACTTC | CASILRDKPYEQYF
many | TRBJ1-5 | TRBV20-1 | TRBD1 | TGCAGTGCTGACAAGACAGGGGGTGTCGGTAGCAATCAGCCCCAGCATTTT | CSADKTGGVGSNQPQHF
many | TRBJ2-2 | TRBV24-1 | TRBD2 | TGTGCCACCAGTGCTGTGGGACTAAACACCGGGGAGCTGTTTTTT | CATSAVGLNTGELFF
few | TRBJ2-4 | TRBV11-2 | NA | TGTGCCAGCAGCTTAGATCTGACTTTGGGGCACATTCAGTACTTC | CASSLDLTLGHIQYF
many | TRBJ2-7 | TRBV4-3 | TRBD2 | TGCGCCAGCAGCCAAGACCTAGCGGGAGGGCACCTTCTATCCGACGAGCAGTACTTC | CASSQDLAGGHLLSDEQYF
few | TRBJ2-3 | TRBV7-2 | TRBD1 | TGTGCCAGCAGCCCCATGGACAGGGGTTCGGGGGATACGCAGTATTTT | CASSPMDRGSGDTQYF
few | TRBJ2-1 | TRBV12-3/TRBV12-4 | TRBD1 | TGTGCCAGCAGAACAGGGGGCGGCTCCTACAATGAGCAGTTCTTC | CASRTGGGSYNEQFF
NA | TRBJ2-5 | TRBV10-3 | TRBD2 | TGTGCCATCAGACCTAGCGGAGGAGATAAAGAGACCCAGTACTTC | CAIRPSGGDKETQYF
NA | TRBJ2-1 | TRBV12-3/TRBV12-4 | NA | TGTGCCAGCACCCGTGCTAGCAGTCAGGTCGATGAGCAGTTCTTC | CASTRASSQVDEQFF
few | TRBJ2-1 | TRBV5-5 | NA | TGTGCCAGCAGCTTGGGGGTTGCGTATGAGCAGTTCTTC | CASSLGVAYEQFF
many | TRBJ2-7 | TRBV7-6 | NA | TGTGCCAGCAGCGTCAACCCCCTCTCCTACGAGCAGTACTTC | CASSVNPLSYEQYF
few | TRBJ2-7 | TRBV27 | NA | TGTGCCAGCAGACTAAACTACGAGCAGTACTTC | CASRLNYEQYF
few | TRBJ2-5 | TRBV20-1 | NA | TGCAGTGCTACGGGCGACAGACAAGAGACCCAGTACTTC | CSATGDRQETQYF
few | TRBJ1-1 | TRBV5-1 | NA | TGCGCCAGCAGCTTGTCATCTGGGTTGAGAAACACTGAAGCTTTCTTT | CASSLSSGLRNTEAFF
few | TRBJ2-2 | TRBV5-5 | NA | TGTGCCAGCAGTAGCTTCCCTTCGGGCGGAGGGGACACCGGGGAGCTGTTTTTT | CASSSFPSGGGDTGELFF
few | TRBJ1-1 | TRBV3-1 | NA | TGTGCCAGCAGCCGAAGGAAGGTGAACACTGAAGCTTTCTTT | CASSRRKVNTEAFF
NA | TRBJ2-1 | TRBV11-2 | TRBD1 | TGTGCCAGCAGCAATCAACAGGGGGAAAGGTACAATGAGCAGTTCTTC | CASSNQQGERYNEQFF
few | TRBJ2-7 | TRBV5-6 | NA | TGTGCCAGCAGCTTCGGCCTAGCGCGTGGGGGTTACGAGCAGTACTTC | CASSFGLARGGYEQYF
many | TRBJ2-1 | TRBV12-3/TRBV12-4 | NA | TGTGCCAGCAGGGAGGGCCATGAGCAGTTCTTC | CASREGHEQFF
NA | TRBJ2-1 | TRBV2 | TRBD2 | TGTGCCACTCAATCCGGGACTAGCGGAGAACGGCCCTACAATGAGCAGTTCTTC | CATQSGTSGERPYNEQFF
few | TRBJ2-7 | TRBV5-1 | TRBD1 | TGCGCCAGCAGCTTGACAGGGGTGGTGTACGAGCAGTACTTC | CASSLTGVVYEQYF
NA | TRBJ2-3 | TRBV11-2 | NA | TGTGCCAGCGCGGCGGGTACAGATACGCAGTATTTT | CASAAGTDTQYF
NA | TRBJ2-5 | TRBV7-7 | TRBD2 | TGTGCCAGCAGCCCCGGGAGGACTTGGGGAGAGACCCAGTACTTC | CASSPGRTWGETQYF
NA | TRBJ2-3 | TRBV10-3 | TRBD2 | TGTGCCATCAGTGGGACTAGCGGGAGGCGCACAGATACGCAGTATTTT | CAISGTSGRRTDTQYF
NA | TRBJ1-3 | TRBV28 | NA | TGTGCCAGCAGTTTAATGCCCGAGGGGGCTGGAAACACCATATATTTT | CASSLMPEGAGNTIYF
NA | TRBJ2-2 | TRBV5-1 | NA | TGCGCCAGCAGCGTAGTGCAGGGAACCGGGGAGCTGTTTTTT | CASSVVQGTGELFF
NA | TRBJ2-2 | TRBV7-2 | NA | TGTGCCAGCAGCTCCCAGCGGAACACCGGGGAGCTGTTTTTT | CASSSQRNTGELFF
few | TRBJ1-3 | TRBV3-1 | TRBD1 | TGTGCCAGCAGCCAAGTAGGGGGCCGGAGGACTGGAAACACCATATATTTT | CASSQVGGRRTGNTIYF
few | TRBJ1-3 | TRBV7-6 | NA | TGTGCCAGCAGCCCCTCGATGGGAAACACCATATATTTT | CASSPSMGNTIYF
few | TRBJ2-1 | TRBV15 | NA | TGTGCCACCAGCAGACAGCTAGCGGAGGGGCCCAGGGGTGAGCAGTTCTTC | CATSRQLAEGPRGEQFF
NA | TRBJ2-7 | TRBV5-5 | NA | TGTGCCAGCAGCCTGGACAGAGCCCCCTACGAGCAGTACTTC | CASSLDRAPYEQYF
NA | TRBJ2-7 | TRBV4-1 | NA | TGCGCCAGCAGCCAAACGTGGGACACAAGCTACGAGCAGTACTTC | CASSQTWDTSYEQYF
few | TRBJ2-7 | TRBV5-5 | NA | TGTGCCAGCAGCTTGGATTCCTACGAGGGCGAGCAGTACTTC | CASSLDSYEGEQYF
few | TRBJ2-7 | TRBV7-9 | NA | TGTGCCAGCAGCTACGACAGCTACGAGCAGTACTTC | CASSYDSYEQYF
NA | TRBJ2-5 | TRBV18 | TRBD1 | TGTGCCAGCTCACCAACCGGGACAGGGGGCTTGGAGACCCAGTACTTC | CASSPTGTGGLETQYF
many | TRBJ2-1 | TRBV29-1 | NA | TGCAGCGTTGATATACTTCTCCGGGCGGGGAATGAGCAGTTCTTC | CSVDILLRAGNEQFF
few | TRBJ2-5 | TRBV20-1 | NA | TGCAGTGCTTCCCCGGGTGCGGAGGGTGAGACCCAGTACTTC | CSASPGAEGETQYF
NA | TRBJ2-3 | TRBV5-1 | NA | TGCGCCAGCAGCTTGGCCAGGCTAGCAACAGATACGCAGTATTTT | CASSLARLATDTQYF
NA | TRBJ2-3 | TRBV14 | NA | TGTGCCAGCAGCCAAGTGCCGGGTGATACGCAGTATTTT | CASSQVPGDTQYF
many | TRBJ2-1 | TRBV5-6 | NA | TGTGCCAGCAGCTTGGCGGCAGAAGCTAACCAGTTCTTC | CASSLAAEANQFF
NA | TRBJ2-5 | TRBV20-1 | NA | TGCAGTGCTAGAGAACATTTCGGCGGAGGCAGAATCAAGAGATTGGCCCAGTACTTC | CSAREHFGGGRIKRLAQYF
NA | TRBJ2-2 | TRBV28 | TRBD1 | TGTGCCAGCAGCCCTCCTGGACAGGGTCGCGAGCTGTTTTTT | CASSPPGQGRELFF
NA | TRBJ2-1 | TRBV5-6 | TRBD2 | TGTGCCAGCAGCTTGCGACTAGCGGAGCTCACCTACAATGAGCAGTTCTTC | CASSLRLAELTYNEQFF
few | TRBJ2-7 | TRBV29-1 | NA | TGCAGCGTTGAAGTGGCCCGCGGATCCTACGAGCAGTACTTC | CSVEVARGSYEQYF
NA | TRBJ1-5 | TRBV3-1 | NA | TGTGCCAGCAGCCAAGATTTGAGCAATCAGCCCCAGCATTTT | CASSQDLSNQPQHF
few | TRBJ1-1 | TRBV20-1 | TRBD1 | TGCAGTGCTGGGACAGGGGGCGTATACACTGAAGCTTTCTTT | CSAGTGGVYTEAFF
NA | TRBJ2-4 | TRBV29-1 | TRBD2 | TGCAGAGAGCTGACTAGCGGAGGGGCCTATGACAAAAACATTCAGTACTTC | CRELTSGGAYDKNIQYF
NA | TRBJ2-7 | TRBV25-1 | TRBD1 | TGTGCCAGCAGTGAATTTGGGCAGGGGGCCGACGAGCAGTACTTC | CASSEFGQGADEQYF
few | TRBJ2-5 | TRBV15 | NA | TGTGCCACCAGCAGAGGAGTAGCATCGTATCAAGAGACCCAGTACTTC | CATSRGVASYQETQYF
NA | TRBJ2-7 | TRBV6-2/TRBV6-3 | NA | TGTGCCAGCAGTTGGAAAGGGCTCTACGAGCAGTACTTC | CASSWKGLYEQYF
NA | TRBJ1-5 | TRBV7-9 | TRBD1 | TGTGCCAGCAGCTTCGGACAGGGCGGGCAGCCCCAGCATTTT | CASSFGQGGQPQHF
NA | TRBJ2-1 | TRBV20-1 | TRBD2 | TGCAGTGCTAGAGACTATCCACTAGCGGGCGGATGGAGTGAGCAGTTCTTC | CSARDYPLAGGWSEQFF
NA | TRBJ2-7 | TRBV20-1 | NA | TGCAGTGCTCCGGGACAAACACAGCCCGAGCAGTACTTC | CSAPGQTQPEQYF
NA | TRBJ2-5 | TRBV29-1 | TRBD2 | TGCAGCTGGGGGACTAGCGGAGGATTAGGAGAGACCCAGTACTTC | CSWGTSGGLGETQYF
few | TRBJ2-1 | TRBV20-1 | NA | TGCAGTGAACTTCTAGCCGGCAATGAGCAGTTCTTC | CSELLAGNEQFF
NA | TRBJ1-4 | TRBV6-5 | NA | TGTGCCAGCAGTTACTCGAATGCAGCAACTAATGAAAAACTGTTTTTT | CASSYSNAATNEKLFF
few | TRBJ2-1 | TRBV10-3 | TRBD2 | TGTGCCATCAGTAACGGGGGGACTCTCTACAATGAGCAGTTCTTC | CAISNGGTLYNEQFF
few | TRBJ2-7 | TRBV29-1 | NA | TGCAGCGTTGAGGGCAGGGATGCCTACGAGCAGTACTTC | CSVEGRDAYEQYF
many | TRBJ1-2 | TRBV4-3 | TRBD1 | TGCGCCAGCAGCCAAGATTGGGACAGCAGCTATGGCTACACCTTC | CASSQDWDSSYGYTF